What follows are 30 T cell receptor beta chains derived from one specimen sequenced in a study of glioma-infiltrating T cells after dendritic cell vaccination (dated by TCRdb to 2016 to 2017). Library preparation was by the immunoSEQ multiplex PCR assay. TCRdb holds this immuneACCESS table with in-frame rearrangements only. Some clones are missing; in checked studies, unresolved V genes explain under half, and the rest has no known cause. The sample records over 75,000 clones, 75% to 90% of which are singletons. The ten largest make up 2.1% of the sample. This specimen's time point label, per the study, means: after dendritic cell vaccination, including at tumor progression/relapse. The source was blood, collected after dendritic cell vaccination. The receptors stem from a human donor with glioblastoma.

CDR3 nucleotides: TGTGCCAGCAGTGACCGGACAGAACCGGGTCCGAACACTGAAGCTTTCTTT. As protein: CASSDRTEPGPNTEAFF. The gene calls are TRBV25-1 and TRBJ1-1, with D maybe TRBD1 (6 bases). Germline V gene data show CDR1 as MGHDK and CDR2 as SYGVNS. The CDR3 contains 17 residues. V lost 3 bases and J lost 1, with 18 bases in between.

This clone was seen once. The rearrangement uses TRBV6-1 and TRBJ1-2; D ambiguous. Trimming took off 6 bases at V and 7 bases at J, with 12 bases between the two ends. CDR1 MNHNS and CDR2 SASEGT come from the germline V gene. This CDR3 is built from 12 residues. CDR3 residues: CASSPRVPGYTF. The DNA of the CDR3 is TGTGCCAGCAGCCCCCGGGTCCCTGGCTACACCTTC.

V and J are TRBV6-5 and TRBJ1-4; D possibly corresponds to TRBD1 (5 bases). Deletions cut 5 bases from V and 15 bases from J, with 22 bases between. Looked up from germline, CDR1 is MNHEY and CDR2 is SVGAGI. The CDR3 spans 14 residues. The CDR3 sequence: CASSAGTAGGLMFF. The CDR3 DNA sequence: TGTGCCAGCAGTGCCGGGACTGCCGGGGGGTTAATGTTTTTT.

The rearrangement uses TRBV6-1 and TRBJ1-4, with D perhaps TRBD1 (5 bases). The V end lost 2 bases, the J end lost 7 bases, and 14 bases lay between the germline ends. Germline V lookup: CDR1 MNHNS, CDR2 SASEGT. CDR3 length equals 15 residues. CDR3 protein: CASSERAGRGEKLFF. The CDR3 region has the DNA TGTGCCAGCAGTGAAAGGGCAGGGCGTGGTGAAAAACTGTTTTTT.

The chain recombines TRBV29-1 with TRBJ2-5; 7 nucleotides align to TRBD1. This CDR3 is 15 amino acids long. With 2 bases clipped from V and 2 bases from J, the junction kept 8 bases outside the gene matches. Germline V CDR1 and CDR2: SQVTM, ANQGSEA. CDR3 protein: CSVENPTGRQETQYF. The CDR3 DNA reads TGCAGCGTTGAAAACCCGACAGGGCGGCAAGAGACCCAGTACTTC.

V usage is TRBV2 and J usage is TRBJ1-5; 10 bases map to TRBD1. Germline values: CDR1 SNHLY, CDR2 FYNNEI. The V segment lost 6 bases and the J segment 1 base; nucleotides outside the gene matches: 3. The CDR3 extends over 15 amino acids. CDR3 DNA: TGTGCCAGCAGCGGGACAGGGGCGAGCAATCAGCCCCAGCATTTT. It yields the protein CASSGTGASNQPQHF.

The chain is built from TRBV18 and TRBJ2-7, with no clear D. Trimming took 2 bases from V and 5 from J, leaving 10 bases between them. The CDR3 extends over 13 amino acids. The V gene's germline CDR1 is KGHSH and CDR2 LQKENI. CDR3 loop: CASSPSGYDEQYV. CDR3 bases: TGTGCCAGCTCACCATCGGGTTATGACGAGCAGTACGTC.

The rearrangement uses TRBV19 and TRBJ2-7; TRBD2 is a possible D gene (5 bases). Trimming took 4 bases from V and 4 from J, leaving 8 bases between them. The CDR3 runs to 12 residues. Germline assignment: CDR1 LNHDA and CDR2 SQIVND (reference sequence). DNA for the CDR3: TGTGCCAGTAGTACAGGACTTTACGAGCAGTACTTC. The encoded protein is CASSTGLYEQYF.

This clone is termed medium-sized. The CDR3 DNA sequence: TGTGCCAGCAGTGTTGAGGCGTCGGCCGGGGAGCTGTTTTTT. It is translated as CASSVEASAGELFF. The chain carries TRBV2 and TRBJ2-2, with D hard to call. This CDR3 region has 14 residues. V shed 4 bases and J shed 6 bases, with 12 bases lying between them. Per germline, CDR1 SNHLY and CDR2 FYNNEI.

CDR3 nucleotide sequence: TGTGCCAGCAGGTCCGGGACTAGCGGGAGCCACGAGCAGTACGTC. Its translation is CASRSGTSGSHEQYV. This chain joins TRBV6-6 and TRBJ2-7; 14 nucleotides line up with TRBD2. CDR1 is MNHNY and CDR2 is SVGAGI in the germline V gene (reference sequence). CDR3 length: 15 amino acids. Trimming cost V 6 bases and J 5 bases; bases outside gene matches: 6.

The rearrangement joins TRBV7-9 to TRBJ2-2; perhaps TRBD1 as D (6 bases). Trimming cost V 3 bases and J 3 bases, with 11 bases left between them. The CDR3 runs to 15 residues. Germline values: CDR1 SEHNR, CDR2 FQNEAQ (reference sequence). CDR3 DNA: TGTGCCAGCAGCTTGACAGGTGCATACACCGGGGAGCTGTTTTTT. Encoded protein: CASSLTGAYTGELFF.

The chain links TRBV9 to TRBJ2-1; 7 nucleotides agree with TRBD2. From germline, CDR1 is SGDLS and CDR2 YYNGEE. The CDR3 has 16 amino acids. After removal of 4 bases from V and 9 bases from J, the junction contained 16 bases not matched to a gene. This CDR3 is CASSPRSGGGSGEQFF. CDR3 coding DNA: TGTGCCAGCAGCCCCCGTAGTGGGGGGGGTTCCGGTGAGCAGTTCTTC. Supplemented by reference TRBV9 and TRBJ2-1, the full variable domain reads DSGVTQTPKHLITATGQRVTLRCSPRSGDLSVYWYQQSLDQGLQFLIQYYNGEERAKGNILERFSAQQFPDLHSELNLSSLELGDSALYFCASSPRSGGGSGEQFFGPGTRLTVL.

This clone showed up just a few times. The chain has TRBV5-6 and TRBJ2-2, with TRBD1 matching over 7 bases. CDR1 and CDR2 from the germline V gene are SGHDT and YYEEEE. After removal of 4 bases from V and 3 bases from J, the junction contained 6 bases not matched to a gene. The CDR3 consists of 15 residues. CDR3 amino acids: CASSANRGYTGELFF. The CDR3 DNA reads as TGTGCCAGCAGCGCGAACAGGGGTTACACCGGGGAGCTGTTTTTT.

The chain links TRBV19 to TRBJ1-1; 7 bases line up with TRBD1. Per the germline V gene, CDR1 is LNHDA and CDR2 is SQIVND (reference sequence). With V trimmed by 5 bases and J by 0 bases, 0 bases remained unmatched. This CDR3 region has 13 residues. The CDR3 DNA follows: TGTGCCAGTAGTGGACAGGTGAACACTGAAGCTTTCTTT. It is translated as CASSGQVNTEAFF.

This clone has just a few counts. This chain joins TRBV6-1 and TRBJ2-7; perhaps TRBD1 as D (6 bases). V was pared by 4 bases and J by 4 bases, with 26 bases between. Germline CDR1 MNHNS, CDR2 SASEGT. The CDR3 runs to 18 residues. The CDR3 sequence is CASSVSTSSGTLTYEQYV. CDR3 in DNA: TGTGCCAGCAGTGTATCCACATCTTCTGGGACACTAACATACGAGCAGTACGTC.

The chain employs TRBV27 and TRBJ1-6; 9 bases line up with TRBD1. The V and J ends lost 5 bases and 9 bases, in that order; junction bases with no gene match: 5. The CDR3 loop spans 14 amino acids. The germline V gene encodes CDR1 MNHEY and CDR2 SMNVEV (reference sequence). The CDR3 DNA is TGTGCCAGCAGTCGAACAGGGGGCCTTTCACCCCTCCACTTT. Amino acid sequence: CASSRTGGLSPLHF.

The V call is TRBV5-6, the J call TRBJ1-3; D is unresolved. The CDR3 is made up of 14 amino acids. The germline V and J ends were trimmed by 2 bases and 2 bases, with 8 bases remaining between them. Germline values: CDR1 SGHDT, CDR2 YYEEEE. The CDR3 bases are TGTGCCAGCAGCTTTAACTTCGCTGGAAACACCATATATTTT. It is translated as CASSFNFAGNTIYF.

This clone was detected only a few times. This chain links TRBV4-2 with TRBJ2-3; 10 nucleotides line up with TRBD2. The germline V gene has CDR1 LGHNA and CDR2 YNFKEQ. The junction had 9 bases not matched to a gene; V was cut back by 0 bases and J by 6 bases. The CDR3 loop spans 17 amino acids. DNA for the CDR3: TGTGCCAGCAGCCAAGAAGGAAGCGGGAGGGCCAGGGATACGCAGTATTTT. This encodes CASSQEGSGRARDTQYF.

The J gene is TRBJ1-5, the V gene TRBV9, with D tentatively TRBD1 (6 bases). Germline V CDR1 and CDR2: SGDLS, YYNGEE. CDR3 length: 15 residues. V lost 0 bases, J lost 11 bases, and 18 bases lay in between. CDR3: CASSVDWDTRGAQHF. The CDR3 DNA follows: TGTGCCAGCAGCGTAGATTGGGACACGCGAGGGGCCCAGCATTTT.

This rearrangement joins TRBV19 to TRBJ1-5; TRBD1 aligns across 7 bases. The germline gives CDR1 LNHDA, CDR2 SQIVND (reference sequence). The CDR3 contains 14 residues. V trimming: 7 bases; J trimming: 2 bases; junction bases outside the gene matches: 5. CDR3 nucleotides: TGTGCCAGTATGGTAACAGGGGGCAATCAGCCCCAGCATTTT. It codes for CASMVTGGNQPQHF.

The chain couples TRBV6-5 to TRBJ1-1; 9 bases map to TRBD1. The J segment lost 1 base and the V segment lost 0 bases, leaving 0 bases of the junction unmatched. The CDR3 covers 15 residues. CDR1 MNHEY and CDR2 SVGAGI come from the germline V gene. Written as DNA, the CDR3 is TGTGCCAGCAGTTACTCGGGACAGGGGAACACTGAAGCTTTCTTT. Protein: CASSYSGQGNTEAFF.

This clone appeared once. This sequence joins TRBV9 and TRBJ2-6; TRBD2 might be the D (6 bases). CDR1 and CDR2 from the germline V gene are SGDLS and YYNGEE. Trimming stripped 0 bases from V and 0 bases from J, with 10 bases between. The CDR3 is made up of 17 amino acids. In DNA, the CDR3 is TGTGCCAGCAGCGTAGAGGGGACTGCCTCTGGGGCCAACGTCCTGACTTTC. It specifies CASSVEGTASGANVLTF.

This sequence joins TRBV19 and TRBJ2-1; D unclear. This CDR3 contains 15 residues. Germline V gene data show CDR1 as LNHDA and CDR2 as SQIVND (reference sequence). Trimming took off 3 bases at V and 5 bases at J, with 14 bases between the two ends. The CDR3 DNA reads TGTGCCAGTAGTATCGGTAGACTCCTTGACAATGAGCAGTTCTTC. Encoded protein: CASSIGRLLDNEQFF.

This clone occurred a few times. The V and J genes are TRBV5-1 and TRBJ1-3; 8 bases align to TRBD1. The V gene's germline CDR1 is SGHRS and CDR2 YFSETQ. V dropped 4 bases and J dropped 0; count of bases not matched to a gene: 3. CDR3 size: 15 residues. The CDR3 spells CASSQTGDSGNTIYF. The CDR3 nucleotides read TGCGCCAGCAGCCAGACAGGGGACTCTGGAAACACCATATATTTT.

The chain links TRBV10-3 to TRBJ1-4; 8 positions match TRBD1. The V and J ends lost 6 bases and 6 bases, in that order; junction bases with no gene match: 6. The CDR3 contains 14 residues. Germline-derived CDR1 and CDR2 are ENHRY and SYGVKD. CDR3 nucleotide sequence: TGTGCCATCAGGGGGACGGGACAGGATGAAAAACTGTTTTTT. It specifies CAIRGTGQDEKLFF.

The chain employs TRBV7-8 and TRBJ1-2, with 8 bases lining up with TRBD1. This CDR3 comprises 17 residues. Germline CDR1 and CDR2: SGHVS and FQNEAQ. J was trimmed by 0 bases and V by 0 bases; bases with no gene match: 6. CDR3 sequence reads: CASSLALGTGANYGYTF. The CDR3 bases are TGTGCCAGCAGCTTAGCGCTCGGGACAGGTGCTAACTATGGCTACACCTTC.

This clone has a single count. The chain is built from TRBV6-1 and TRBJ1-2; 11 positions match TRBD1. This CDR3 is 15 amino acids long. The junction had 6 bases not matched to a gene; V was cut back by 1 base and J by 8 bases. CDR1 and CDR2 (germline): MNHNS, SASEGT. The CDR3 DNA follows: TGTGCCAGCAGTGAAGGGACAGGGGGCGCGAGAGGCTACACCTTC. Translated, it gives CASSEGTGGARGYTF.

The rearrangement links TRBV29-1 to TRBJ1-2, with D hard to call. Germline lookup yields CDR1 SQVTM and CDR2 ANQGSEA. This CDR3 is built from 12 residues. V lost 4 bases and J 2 bases, leaving 8 bases between the germline ends. The CDR3 nucleotides read TGCAGCGTTGTCTACGGGAACTATGGCTACACCTTC. Translated, it gives CSVVYGNYGYTF.

The J gene is TRBJ1-1, the V gene TRBV7-8; TRBD1 is a possible D gene (5 bases). The V gene's germline CDR1 is SGHVS and CDR2 FQNEAQ. Trimming left V 2 bases short and J 7 bases short, with 20 bases between. There are 16 residues in the CDR3. CDR3 DNA sequence: TGTGCCAGCAGCTTACGGGACCCCCGTGGAGGGTATGAAGCTTTCTTT. Translation: CASSLRDPRGGYEAFF.

This clone was seen ten or more times. The genes are TRBV10-3 and TRBJ2-3, with 11 bases that match TRBD2. This CDR3 has 19 residues. Germline CDR1 reads ENHRY; CDR2 reads SYGVKD. V trimming: 2 bases; J trimming: 3 bases; junction bases outside the gene matches: 13. The DNA of the CDR3 is TGTGCCATCAGTGAGCCCCTCGTGGTGACTAGCGGGACAACAGATACGCAGTATTTT. It yields the protein CAISEPLVVTSGTTDTQYF.